Listed below are T cell receptor beta chains from one sample, sequenced in a study of shared clonotypes between healthy human individuals. The assay was immunoSEQ multiplex PCR, and TCRdb's table has in-frame clones only and misses some. The sample consists of about 2,500,000 clones, approximately 92% of them appearing once. The sequencing sample was made of naive CD4+ T cells sorted from blood. These TCRs come from a man between 18 and 29 years old in good health. The CDR3 runs from the conserved cysteine through the conserved F or W. The D gene is left open where the match is weak.

j_call v_call d_call cdr3_aa cdr3_nt
TRBJ2-5 TRBV4-2 TRBD2 CASSQDGLVVTQYF TGTGCCAGCAGCCAAGATGGACTAGTTGTGACCCAGTACTTC
TRBJ2-5 TRBV7-2 TRBD2 CASSEGLAGFQETQYF TGTGCCAGCAGCGAGGGACTAGCGGGGTTCCAAGAGACCCAGTACTTC
TRBJ1-1 TRBV28 TRBD1 CASSLLPGQGVTEAFF TGTGCCAGCAGTTTGCTCCCGGGACAGGGCGTAACTGAAGCTTTCTTT
TRBJ1-2 TRBV25-1 - CASSDQRDGLYGYTF TGTGCCAGCAGTGATCAACGGGACGGTCTCTATGGCTACACCTTC
TRBJ1-1 TRBV11-2 - CASRIQGGARSRMNTEAFF TGTGCCAGCAGAATACAGGGTGGGGCCAGATCCCGAATGAACACTGAAGCTTTCTTT
TRBJ2-6 TRBV7-3 - CASSSPGANVLTF TGTGCCAGCAGCTCCCCTGGGGCCAACGTCCTGACTTTC
TRBJ2-7 TRBV5-4 - CASSPLVSSEQYF TGTGCCAGCAGCCCCTTGGTATCGTCGGAGCAGTACTTC
TRBJ1-2 TRBV11-2 - CASSLAGKQGGYTF TGTGCCAGCAGCTTAGCAGGGAAACAGGGTGGCTACACCTTC
TRBJ2-3 TRBV20-1 - CSCPGRDTQYF TGCAGTTGCCCGGGAAGGGATACGCAGTATTTT
TRBJ2-1 TRBV2 - CASSIRVNEQFF TGTGCCAGCAGTATTAGGGTGAATGAGCAGTTCTTC
TRBJ2-2 TRBV6-5 - CASSPWTSGELFF TGTGCCAGCAGCCCTTGGACAAGCGGGGAGCTGTTTTTT